The sequence of this T cell receptor (beta chain) was determined in a study of T cells in Graves' hyperthyroidism and ophthalmopathy. Overall study findings and caveats: Blood samples included most of the expanded thyroid clonotypes exceeding 0.001. A model built on 13 V-J features separated ophthalmopathy from stable hyperthyroidism. The model identified upcoming ophthalmopathy a median roughly 6.5 months ahead of onset.

RNA transcripts gave rise to amplified TCR beta CDR3 regions. In the first-round RT-PCR of the TCR CDR3, the HTBI primer set was used. TCRdb re-derived calls from the multiplex PCR reads in MiXCR, one entry per CDR3 protein. The profile shows some 740,000 distinct CDR3 sequences, about 15% of them singletons. This clonotype was seen ten or more times. Its antigen is as yet unknown. This clonotype originated in a woman aged 18-30 years with Graves' hyperthyroidism. Sequencing was done on a sample of blood.

The CDR3 sequence is CASSYPAGGADTQYF. The CDR3 DNA reads as TGTGCCAGCAGTTACCCAGCGGGAGGGGCAGATACGCAGTATTTT. V is TRBV6-5 and J is TRBJ2-3, with 10 bases that match TRBD2. Germline V gene lookup returns CDR1 MNHEY and CDR2 SVGAGI. The CDR3 runs 15 residues. Unmatched junction bases numbered 3, after V lost 2 bases and J lost 4 bases.